This T cell receptor beta chain was documented in a study of blood T cell repertoires in COVID-19. Profiled with immunoSEQ multiplex PCR; TCRdb holds only in-frame clones, not every one. In the table there are roughly 120,000 clones, 65% to 80% of which are singletons. Germline trimming cut 3 bases from V and 1 base from J; bases unmatched to any gene: 2. From germline, CDR1 is LNHDA and CDR2 SQIVND (reference sequence). This CDR3 contains 17 residues. This TCR derives from a man aged 45-65 years with acute or convalescent COVID-19. Input material: peripheral blood. This chain connects TRBV19 to TRBJ2-3; 15 bases agree with TRBD2. The CDR3 here is CASSMGLAGGRTDTQYF. CDR3 in DNA: TGTGCCAGTAGTATGGGACTAGCGGGGGGACGCACAGATACGCAGTATTTT.